The 22 T cell receptor beta chains in this list originate from one sample, sequenced in a study of T cells of healthy individuals. TCRdb recomputed calls from the 5' RACE reads with MiXCR, one row per CDR3 protein. The table shows about 53,000 distinct CDR3 sequences, with roughly 15% occurring only once. These TCRs come from a human donor in good health.

This clonotype was detected ten times or more. DNA for the CDR3: TGTGCCACCACGCCAGGGGCGAGCACTGAAGCTTTCTTT. It is translated as CATTPGASTEAFF. This chain uses TRBV19 with TRBJ1-1; weak D call: TRBD1 (6 bases). CDR1 and CDR2 (germline): LNHDA, SQIVND (reference sequence). The V and J ends lost 10 bases and 4 bases respectively, with 16 bases between them. This CDR3 has 13 residues.

This clonotype was seen at least ten times. The chain has TRBV4-1 and TRBJ2-3; D unclear. The germline CDR1 and CDR2 sequences are MGHRA and YSYEKL. With 3 bases removed from V and 0 bases from J, the gap between germline ends came to 7 bases. CDR3 length equals 14 residues. The CDR3 spells CASSQRRSTDTQYF. The CDR3 DNA is TGCGCCAGCAGCCAGAGGCGCAGCACAGATACGCAGTATTTT.

CDR3 protein: CSVRPGLAGGPYNEQFF. The CDR3 bases are TGCAGTGTCCGGCCGGGACTAGCGGGGGGCCCCTACAATGAGCAGTTCTTC. The rearrangement uses TRBV20-1 and TRBJ2-1; TRBD2 matches at 15 bases. The CDR3 length is 17 residues. With V trimmed by 7 bases and J by 2 bases, 9 bases remained unmatched. Germline V gives CDR1 DFQATT, CDR2 SNEGSKA (reference sequence).

This clonotype has at least ten counts. The J gene is TRBJ1-3, the V gene TRBV5-8; D is unresolved. V lost 4 bases and J 9 bases, leaving 11 bases between the germline ends. CDR3 length equals 12 residues. Germline V gives CDR1 SGHTS, CDR2 YDEGEE. CDR3 loop: CASSLRRITIYF. The CDR3 bases are TGTGCCAGCAGCCTCCGGCGGATCACCATATATTTT.

This clonotype was recorded at least ten times. This chain links TRBV7-6 with TRBJ2-2; unclear D gene. Germline V lookup: CDR1 SGHVS, CDR2 FNYEAQ. Trimming took 4 bases from V and 3 from J, leaving 12 bases between them. CDR3 length: 15 residues. CDR3 sequence reads: CASSSLATDTGELFF. The CDR3 nucleotides read TGTGCCAGCAGCTCTTTAGCTACGGACACCGGGGAGCTGTTTTTT.

This clonotype was counted a few times. The V gene is TRBV7-9, the J gene TRBJ1-1, with D possibly TRBD1 on 5 matching bases. From germline, CDR1 is SEHNR and CDR2 FQNEAQ (reference sequence). The CDR3 covers 15 residues. V was shortened by 1 base and J by 2 bases, with 11 bases between the two germline ends. CDR3 loop: CASSLVGGPNTEAFF. The CDR3 DNA reads TGTGCCAGCAGCTTAGTCGGGGGTCCAAACACTGAAGCTTTCTTT.

The table lists this clonotype with a few counts. J is TRBJ2-5 and V is TRBV11-3, with 10 bases identical to TRBD2. The V segment lost 5 bases and the J segment 7 bases; nucleotides outside the gene matches: 7. This CDR3 spans 14 amino acids. CDR1 is SGHNT and CDR2 is YENEEA in the germline V gene. CDR3: CASSPGVAGGTQYF. CDR3 nucleotides: TGTGCCAGCAGCCCCGGGGTAGCGGGGGGGACCCAGTACTTC.

The J gene is TRBJ1-1, the V gene TRBV24-1, with D possibly being TRBD1 (5 bases). The germline V gene encodes CDR1 KGHDR and CDR2 SFDVKD. CDR3 length equals 14 residues. V was trimmed by 4 bases and J by 1 base, leaving 9 bases between them. The CDR3 here is CATSDWGENTEAFF. The CDR3 DNA reads as TGTGCCACCAGTGACTGGGGGGAGAACACTGAAGCTTTCTTT.

This clonotype was found many times. This chain uses TRBV30 with TRBJ2-7; D tentatively reads TRBD1 or TRBD2 (5 bases each). This CDR3 has 15 residues. Germline V gene lookup returns CDR1 GTSNPN and CDR2 SVGIG (reference sequence). The ends were cut back, 0 bases at V and 4 bases at J, with 16 bases in the middle. The CDR3 sequence is CAWSVRDGRGYEQYF. The CDR3, as DNA: TGTGCCTGGAGTGTACGGGACGGCCGTGGGTACGAGCAGTACTTC.

The V gene is TRBV29-1, the J gene TRBJ2-1; no clear D. The germline gives CDR1 SQVTM, CDR2 ANQGSEA. Trimming pared 6 bases from V and 5 bases from J, leaving 5 bases between. The CDR3 contains 10 residues. CDR3 residues: CSVAHNEQFF. The CDR3 nucleotides read TGCAGCGTGGCCCACAATGAGCAGTTCTTC.

This clonotype occurred many times. This chain links TRBV2 with TRBJ1-6; 7 bases map to TRBD1. The V gene's germline CDR1 is SNHLY and CDR2 FYNNEI. The J segment lost 3 bases and the V segment lost 6 bases, leaving 8 bases of the junction unmatched. The length of the CDR3 is 16 residues. The CDR3 bases are TGTGCCAGCAGCCTCTTGACAGGGAACTATAATTCACCCCTCCACTTT. Its protein product is CASSLLTGNYNSPLHF. Together with reference TRBV2 and TRBJ1-6, the CDR3 gives the full variable domain: EPEVTQTPSHQVTQMGQEVILRCVPISNHLYFYWYRQILGQKVEFLVSFYNNEISEKSEIFDDQFSVERPDGSNFTLKIRSTKLEDSAMYFCASSLLTGNYNSPLHFGNGTRLTVT.

This clonotype was recorded at least ten times. The J gene is TRBJ2-6, the V gene TRBV18, with D tentatively TRBD2 (5 bases). The CDR3 totals 15 residues. With 2 bases removed from V and 2 bases from J, the gap between germline ends came to 7 bases. CDR1 and CDR2 (germline): KGHSH, LQKENI. CDR3: CASSPRGTGANVLTF. The CDR3 region has the DNA TGTGCCAGCTCACCAAGAGGGACTGGGGCCAACGTCCTGACTTTC. Full variable domain (remainder filled in from reference TRBV18 and TRBJ2-6): NAGVMQNPRHLVRRRGQEARLRCSPMKGHSHVYWYRQLPEEGLKFMVYLQKENIIDESGMPKERFSAEFPKEGPSILRIQQVVRGDSAAYFCASSPRGTGANVLTFGAGSRLTVL.

This chain links TRBV7-2 with TRBJ2-7; 7 bases fit TRBD2. The germline CDR1 and CDR2 sequences are SGHTA and FQGNSA. V lost 10 bases and J lost 5; bases outside the gene matches: 2. The CDR3 is 10 amino acids. CDR3 loop: CAIAGDEQYF. CDR3 in DNA: TGTGCCATCGCGGGGGACGAGCAGTACTTC. Together with reference TRBV7-2 and TRBJ2-7, the CDR3 gives the full variable domain: GAGVSQSPSNKVTEKGKDVELRCDPISGHTALYWYRQSLGQGLEFLIYFQGNSAPDKSGLPSDRFSAERTGGSVSTLTIQRTQQEDSAVYLCAIAGDEQYFGPGTRLTVT.

This chain joins TRBV20-1 and TRBJ2-3; 11 bases map to TRBD2. Germline V gene sequence: CDR1 DFQATT, CDR2 SNEGSKA (reference sequence). The length of the CDR3 is 14 residues. The V segment lost 5 bases and the J segment 3 bases; nucleotides outside the gene matches: 4. CDR3 bases: TGCAGTGCTCAACTAGCGGGAGAGACAGATACGCAGTATTTT. Translation: CSAQLAGETDTQYF.

This clonotype was seen a few times. V usage is TRBV3-1 and J usage is TRBJ1-2; D possibly corresponds to TRBD1 (5 bases). Germline loops: CDR1 LGHDT, CDR2 YNNKEL (reference sequence). CDR3 length: 14 amino acids. Deletions cut 3 bases from V and 8 bases from J, with 16 bases between. The chain's CDR3 is CASSHSPGSYGYTF. DNA of the CDR3: TGTGCCAGCAGCCATTCACCAGGGTCATACGGCTACACCTTC.

The chain joins TRBV5-1 to TRBJ1-2; a possible D gene is TRBD1 (5 bases). The CDR3 is 14 residues long. The ends were cut back, 0 bases at V and 8 bases at J, with 14 bases in the middle. Germline V lookup: CDR1 SGHRS, CDR2 YFSETQ. This CDR3 reads CASSLAGSDGGYTF. CDR3 nucleotides: TGCGCCAGCAGCTTGGCAGGGTCCGACGGGGGCTACACCTTC.

Within the sample, this clonotype is medium-sized. V is TRBV29-1 and J is TRBJ1-1; D unresolved. Germline V gene data show CDR1 as SQVTM and CDR2 as ANQGSEA. CDR3 length equals 14 residues. V was clipped by 7 bases and J by 1 base, with 16 bases between them. The CDR3 is CSALIFPGNTEAFF. CDR3 bases: TGCAGCGCCCTCATTTTCCCCGGGAACACTGAAGCTTTCTTT.

At least ten counts were recorded for this clonotype. The chain has TRBV11-2 and TRBJ2-3; no firm D call. The CDR3 contains 17 residues. The V end lost 4 bases, the J end lost 5 bases, and 22 bases lay between the germline ends. The germline V gene has CDR1 SGHAT and CDR2 FQNNGV. CDR3 nucleotides: TGTGCCAGCAGCTCCCAACGACTCGCCCTAAGAGAAGATACGCAGTATTTT. Amino acids: CASSSQRLALREDTQYF.

This clonotype was recorded many times. V and J are TRBV4-1 and TRBJ1-5; no clear D. Germline lookup yields CDR1 MGHRA and CDR2 YSYEKL. CDR3 length: 15 amino acids. V was clipped by 0 bases and J by 0 bases, with 6 bases between them. CDR3 region: CASSQDLPSNQPQHF. The CDR3 DNA follows: TGCGCCAGCAGCCAAGATCTCCCTAGCAATCAGCCCCAGCATTTT.

The chain carries TRBV9 and TRBJ1-2; D not resolved. Per the germline V gene, CDR1 is SGDLS and CDR2 is YYNGEE. CDR3 length equals 17 residues. The V gene lost 4 bases and the J gene lost 4 bases, with 23 bases spanning the gap. The CDR3 nucleotides read TGTGCCAGCAGCCCCAGACTTATTGGCGTCACCGTCTATGGCTACACCTTC. Its translation is CASSPRLIGVTVYGYTF.

This clonotype was counted between two and nine times. The genes are TRBV10-2 and TRBJ1-6, with 8 bases matching TRBD1. This CDR3 is built from 16 residues. V lost 5 bases, J lost 3 bases, and 6 bases stayed unmatched. Germline V CDR1 and CDR2: WSHSY, SAAADI. The CDR3 DNA is TGCGCCAGCAGTTACGGGACAGGCCTCTATAATTCACCCCTCCACTTT. Translating gives CASSYGTGLYNSPLHF.

The chain combines TRBV7-6 with TRBJ1-1, with TRBD1 identical over 8 bases. CDR3 length: 15 amino acids. Germline CDR1 is SGHVS and CDR2 is FNYEAQ. Trimming removed 5 bases from V and 5 bases from J; junction bases left unmatched: 10. CDR3 coding DNA: TGTGCCAGCAGCCTGTCAGGGGGCGCGGCGACTGAAGCTTTCTTT. This codes for CASSLSGGAATEAFF.